What follows are 17 T cell receptor beta chains derived from one specimen sequenced in a study of regulatory T cells in long-lasting Graves disease. Time point here: newly diagnosed GD, antithyroid drugs for less than 3 months. PBMC-derived RNA was used for the TCR library. Arm-PCR with iRepertoire HTBI primers amplified the CDR3 regions for these TCR beta libraries. From the multiplex PCR reads, TCRdb called clonotypes with MiXCR, one entry per CDR3 protein. The sample includes 400,000 to 550,000 distinct CDR3 sequences, 14% to 15% of them seen just once. The same specimen was also included in a second study, on T cells in Graves' hyperthyroidism and ophthalmopathy.

The sequenced sample was peripheral blood mononuclear cells (PBMCs), obtained at new diagnosis, from a patient treated with antithyroid drugs. The receptors were sampled from a woman between 25 and 40 years old with Graves disease.

This clonotype was detected many times. V usage is TRBV12-5 and J usage is TRBJ1-2; D is ambiguous. V shed 0 bases and J shed 7 bases, with 3 bases lying between them. Germline V lookup: CDR1 LGHNT, CDR2 FRNRAP. The CDR3 covers 11 residues. The CDR3 reads CASGLVLGYTF. The CDR3 nucleotides are TGTGCTAGTGGTTTGGTACTTGGCTACACCTTC.

This clonotype was found a few times. V gene TRBV6-5 combines with J gene TRBJ2-1; TRBD2 agrees at 7 bases. The CDR3 runs 16 residues. J lost 7 bases, V lost 0 bases, and 9 bases had no gene match. Germline CDR1 is MNHEY and CDR2 is SVGAGI. This chain's CDR3 is CASSYSGGSIRNEQFF. The CDR3 coding sequence is TGTGCCAGCAGTTACTCGGGCGGGAGTATTCGAAATGAGCAGTTCTTC.

This clonotype has ten or more counts. This chain links TRBV11-1 with TRBJ2-3; weak D call: TRBD2 (5 bases). V lost 5 bases and J 2 bases, leaving 14 bases between the germline ends. The length of the CDR3 is 15 residues. Germline V gene lookup returns CDR1 SGHAT and CDR2 FQDESV (reference sequence). The CDR3 sequence is CASSVGISPTDTQYF. CDR3 nucleotides: TGTGCCAGCAGCGTCGGGATATCCCCCACAGATACGCAGTATTTT.

There are many counts of this clonotype. As DNA, the CDR3 is TGCAGTGCTATAGGTGGGGCCAACGTCCTGACTTTC. Its protein product is CSAIGGANVLTF. The rearrangement joins TRBV20-1 to TRBJ2-6; D is unresolved. Per germline, CDR1 DFQATT and CDR2 SNEGSKA (reference sequence). The CDR3 is 12 residues long. Deletions cut 4 bases from V and 3 bases from J, with 4 bases between.

This rearrangement joins TRBV6-5 to TRBJ2-2, with D hard to call. Germline assignment: CDR1 MNHEY and CDR2 SVGAGI. The CDR3 length is 12 residues. Trimming stripped 6 bases from V and 6 bases from J, with 8 bases between. The chain's CDR3 is CASSYGPGELFF. CDR3 DNA: TGTGCCAGCAGCTACGGACCCGGGGAGCTGTTTTTT.

This chain links TRBV3-1 with TRBJ2-1; the match to TRBD2 covers 16 bases. V trimming: 3 bases; J trimming: 4 bases; junction bases outside the gene matches: 6. Germline CDR1 reads LGHDT; CDR2 reads YNNKEL (reference sequence). CDR3 length equals 18 residues. The CDR3 is CASSQGLAGGPRYNEQFF. The CDR3 region has the DNA TGTGCCAGCAGCCAGGGACTAGCGGGAGGGCCTAGGTACAATGAGCAGTTCTTC.

This clonotype came up many times. The chain uses TRBV20-1 and TRBJ2-7; D gene unclear. The germline CDR1 and CDR2 sequences are DFQATT and SNEGSKA (reference sequence). V was cut by 1 base and J by 6 bases, with 7 bases left in between. This CDR3 contains 11 residues. The DNA of the CDR3 is TGCAGTGCTAGAGGGTTGGGCGAGCAGTACTTC. Amino acid sequence: CSARGLGEQYF.

This rearrangement joins TRBV7-9 to TRBJ2-3; 7 bases map to TRBD2. Germline values: CDR1 SEHNR, CDR2 FQNEAQ (reference sequence). CDR3 length equals 14 residues. V shed 6 bases and J 3 bases; nucleotides not matched to a gene: 6. CDR3 residues: CASSGLVSTDTQYF. The CDR3 DNA reads TGTGCCAGCAGTGGACTAGTTAGTACAGATACGCAGTATTTT.

This clonotype showed up many times. The CDR3 coding sequence is TGTGCCAGCAGCCCTGGACAGATAAAGGCTTTCTTT. Protein: CASSPGQIKAFF. The genes are TRBV12-3 or TRBV12-4 and TRBJ1-1, with D perhaps matching TRBD1 (6 bases). The ends were cut back, 6 bases at V and 11 bases at J, with 16 bases in the middle. CDR3 length: 12 residues.

This clonotype occurred a few times. J is TRBJ1-3 and V is TRBV19; TRBD1 matches 9 bases. CDR3 length: 16 residues. Per the germline V gene, CDR1 is LNHDA and CDR2 is SQIVND (reference sequence). Trimming removed 2 bases from V and 4 bases from J; junction bases left unmatched: 6. In DNA, the CDR3 is TGTGCCAGTAGTATAACAACCGGGACAGGGGGAAACACCATATATTTT. Translating it yields CASSITTGTGGNTIYF.

This clonotype was observed many times. The V gene is TRBV11-2, the J gene TRBJ2-2; 7 bases agree with TRBD2. The CDR3 is 12 residues long. The trim removed 8 bases at V and 7 bases at J, leaving 4 bases unmatched. CDR1 is SGHAT, CDR2 FQNNGV, per germline. The chain's CDR3 is CASGRAVGELFF. The CDR3 DNA reads as TGTGCCAGCGGGAGGGCCGTCGGGGAGCTGTTTTTT.

The V and J genes are TRBV30 and TRBJ2-1, with unresolved D. The germline V and J ends were trimmed by 2 bases and 6 bases, with 8 bases remaining between them. CDR3 length equals 12 residues. Germline V gene data show CDR1 as GTSNPN and CDR2 as SVGIG (reference sequence). The CDR3 DNA reads TGTGCCTGGAGTCGTAAGGGCAATGAGCAGTTCTTC. This gives the protein CAWSRKGNEQFF.

V gene TRBV5-4 combines with J gene TRBJ2-7, with D tentatively TRBD2 (6 bases). The germline gives CDR1 SGHNT, CDR2 YYREEE (reference sequence). V gave up 0 bases and J gave up 2 bases, with 12 bases separating them. The CDR3 runs to 15 residues. CDR3 nucleotide sequence: TGTGCCAGCAGCTTGGCTCCGGGAGCGGCCTACGAGCAGTACTTC. Translation: CASSLAPGAAYEQYF.

The rearrangement uses TRBV19 and TRBJ2-7; 7 bases align to TRBD2. Looked up from germline, CDR1 is LNHDA and CDR2 is SQIVND (reference sequence). J was trimmed by 3 bases and V by 5 bases; bases with no gene match: 7. There are 14 residues in the CDR3. The CDR3 nucleotides are TGTGCCAGTAGTCCTGACTCGGGGGGCTACGAGCAGTACTTC. Protein sequence: CASSPDSGGYEQYF.

There are many counts of this clonotype. The V gene is TRBV12-3 or TRBV12-4, the J gene TRBJ2-6; TRBD2 might be the D (6 bases). This CDR3 comprises 13 residues. CDR3 in amino acids: CVCPGDGANVLTF. Here the CDR3 DNA reads TGTGTTTGCCCGGGGGACGGGGCCAACGTCCTGACTTTC.

This clonotype was counted at least ten times. The chain employs TRBV7-9 and TRBJ1-1; 7 bases are shared with TRBD1. The length of the CDR3 is 16 residues. V gave up 10 bases and J gave up 0 bases; unmatched junction bases: 14. CDR1 is SEHNR, CDR2 FQNEAQ, per germline (reference sequence). The CDR3, as DNA: TGTGCCACCGCTCGGACAGGACTCGAAATGAACACTGAAGCTTTCTTT. This encodes CATARTGLEMNTEAFF.

The chain carries TRBV5-4 and TRBJ1-5; no definite D call. CDR1 and CDR2 from the germline V gene are SGHNT and YYREEE (reference sequence). The CDR3 loop spans 13 amino acids. The V end lost 4 bases, the J end lost 7 bases, and 12 bases lay between the germline ends. The chain's CDR3 is CASSNGPGQPQHF. CDR3 bases: TGTGCCAGCAGCAACGGTCCCGGCCAGCCCCAGCATTTT.